This T cell receptor beta chain was retrieved from a study of T cells in narcolepsy (dated by TCRdb to about 2018). In the study overall: Patients with narcolepsy type 1 or type 2 (NT1, NT2) were enrolled in the study together with healthy control donors. To look for autoreactive T cells in narcolepsy patients that target self-antigens of hypocretin neurons (hypocretin, TRIB2), the study used TCR Vbeta sequencing to follow clonotypes in blood and CSF.

Receptor libraries were prepared by the immunoSEQ multiplex PCR assay. Entries here come from immuneACCESS through TCRdb and include only in-frame sequences with V and J called. Some clones fail to appear in such tables; in the studies checked, an unresolved V gene covers under half of the shortfall, and the cause of the remainder is unknown. The sample table lists tens of thousands of clones, approximately 82% of them with a count of one. Over 0.9% of the sample rests with the top ten. For TCR Vbeta sequencing, memory CD4+ T cells were sorted ex vivo from the peripheral blood of narcolepsy patients and healthy controls. Broader findings and caveats from the paper: Plots comparing CSF and blood CD4+ T cell clonotypes from the same patient highlighted HCRT-specific and TRIB2-specific autoreactive clonotypes. Autoreactive clonotypes were reported to be detected serially in the blood of the same patients and of different patients, but not in the blood of healthy controls. Certain blood memory CD4+ repertoires from patients and controls had no sequences that matched autoreactive T cell clones. Numbers of sequenced blood memory CD4+ clonotypes were comparable, with averages of some 38,000 in patients and approximately 33,000 in controls.

This clone has just one count. Its binding antigen is unknown. There are no base qualities to consult, and no much larger clone falls within one base. V is cut by 8 bases and J by 2 bases, and the space between the germline ends is 12 bases. Taken from the germline V gene, the CDR1 and CDR2 loops are MNHNS and SASEGT. From its cysteine to its phenylalanine, the CDR3 spans 13 amino acids. Only CDR3 DNA is held: 39 bases, read in frame from base 1. This receptor was obtained from a human donor with narcolepsy. Input material: CD45RA- memory CD4+ T cells from PBMCs. Sample cell subset or site, as interpreted from the label and publication: memory T cells sorted ex vivo from peripheral blood. Recombination linked TRBV6-1 to TRBJ2-5; the D region possibly corresponds to TRBD2 (5 bases align). CDR3 loop: CASQRTRQETQYF. The DNA sequence is given as TGTGCCAGCCAGAGGACTCGACAAGAGACCCAGTACTTC.